Listed below are T cell receptor beta chains from one sample, sequenced in a study of cytomegalovirus exposure and HLA in healthy donors. Data came from immunoSEQ multiplex PCR; TCRdb stores just in-frame clones and leaves some out. The table lists 150,000 or so clones, over 60% of them singletons. Source material: PBMCs. Receptor source: a man aged 40-49 years in good health and CMV-seropositive. Each CDR3 is given with its conserved first and last residue. A D gene is named only where the DNA matches it firmly. Only some rows state a clone size, as once, few, many or a class for expanded clones.

15 TRBJ2-5 - - TRBV7-2 CASSFESIYQETQYF TGTGCCAGCAGCTTCGAGAGCATATACCAAGAGACCCAGTACTTC
13 TRBJ1-1 TRBD1 - TRBV19 CASNRDRTAEAFF TGTGCCAGTAACCGGGACAGGACTGCTGAAGCTTTCTTT
14 TRBJ2-3 - - TRBV29-1 CSVVRTGSADTQYF TGCAGCGTTGTACGAACGGGATCTGCAGATACGCAGTATTTT
14 TRBJ1-3 - - TRBV25-1 CASRDGLSGNTIYF TGTGCCAGCAGGGACGGACTCTCTGGAAACACCATATATTTT
16 TRBJ2-1 TRBD1 - TRBV9 CASSVAPRQGDNEQFF TGTGCCAGCAGCGTAGCTCCGAGACAGGGGGACAATGAGCAGTTCTTC
14 TRBJ2-1 TRBD2 - TRBV5-1 CASSASGSGNEQFF TGCGCCAGCAGCGCCAGCGGGAGCGGGAATGAGCAGTTCTTC
14 TRBJ1-2 - - TRBV5-6 CASSRADFNYGYTF TGTGCCAGCAGCCGCGCAGACTTTAACTATGGCTACACCTTC
14 TRBJ1-4 - - TRBV18 CASSLAGEHEKLFF TGTGCCAGCTCCCTCGCAGGGGAGCATGAAAAACTGTTTTTT
14 TRBJ1-1 TRBD1 - TRBV15 CATSRDQTGGEAFF TGTGCCACCAGCAGAGATCAAACAGGGGGAGAAGCTTTCTTT
17 TRBJ2-7 TRBD2 - TRBV4-3 CASSQTVAGILSYEQYF TGCGCCAGCAGCCAGACGGTAGCGGGAATACTATCCTACGAGCAGTACTTC
17 TRBJ2-7 TRBD2 - TRBV27 CASSSPFSGRPHGEQYF TGTGCCAGCAGTTCCCCTTTTAGCGGGAGGCCCCACGGCGAGCAGTACTTC
12 TRBJ2-3 - - TRBV28 CASSSRTLTQYF TGTGCCAGCAGTTCCCGGACTCTTACGCAGTATTTT
16 TRBJ2-4 - - TRBV7-9 CSSSLAPSVAKNIQYF TGTTCCAGCAGCTTAGCCCCCAGTGTAGCCAAAAACATTCAGTACTTC
14 TRBJ2-3 - once TRBV5-4 CASSLDGRGNTQYF TGTGCCAGCAGCTTGGATGGAAGGGGGAATACGCAGTATTTT
14 TRBJ2-3 TRBD2 - TRBV7-2 CASSSGLGTDTQYF TGTGCCAGCAGCTCGGGACTAGGCACAGATACGCAGTATTTT
16 TRBJ2-1 TRBD2 - TRBV2 CASSRLAGQSYNEQFF TGTGCCAGCAGCCGACTAGCGGGTCAATCCTACAATGAGCAGTTCTTC
14 TRBJ2-7 - - TRBV29-1 CSVNTAGLTYEQYF TGCAGCGTTAATACCGCGGGACTCACTTACGAGCAGTACTTC
12 TRBJ1-1 - - TRBV28 CASRRRPTGAFF TGTGCCAGCAGGAGGAGACCAACCGGAGCTTTCTTT
11 TRBJ2-7 - - TRBV20-1 CSASGLYEQYF TGCAGTGCTAGTGGGCTGTACGAGCAGTACTTC
18 TRBJ2-3 TRBD2 - TRBV5-1 CASSFGLAGGPWTDTQYF TGCGCCAGCAGCTTCGGACTAGCGGGAGGGCCGTGGACAGATACGCAGTATTTT